The clone carrying this TCR beta chain was recorded at least ten times. HTBI primers from iRepertoire and Arm-PCR of CDR3 regions yielded the TCR beta libraries. TCRdb analysed the multiplex PCR reads with MiXCR anew, one entry per CDR3 protein. The table records hundreds of thousands of distinct CDR3 sequences, roughly 15% of them present only once. Time point here: newly diagnosed GD, antithyroid drugs for less than 3 months. PBMCs provided the RNA from which the TCR library was made. Germline CDR1 reads SGHTA; CDR2 reads FQGNSA. The V end was cut by 3 bases, the J end by 3 bases, with 12 bases between. The length of the CDR3 is 15 residues. This sample was taken from a study of regulatory T cells in long-lasting Graves disease. These data also featured in a second study, about T cells in Graves' hyperthyroidism and ophthalmopathy.

The genes are TRBV7-2 and TRBJ1-5; tentatively, D is TRBD1 (5 bases). The clonotype comes from a woman aged 40-65 years with Graves disease. The specimen comprised peripheral blood mononuclear cells (PBMCs), sampled at new diagnosis, from a patient treated with antithyroid drugs. The CDR3 protein is CASSFQGQVNQPQHF. As DNA, the CDR3 is TGTGCCAGCAGCTTCCAGGGTCAGGTCAATCAGCCCCAGCATTTT. The variable domain in full, completed from reference TRBV7-2 and TRBJ1-5, reads GAGVSQSPSNKVTEKGKDVELRCDPISGHTALYWYRQSLGQGLEFLIYFQGNSAPDKSGLPSDRFSAERTGGSVSTLTIQRTQQEDSAVYLCASSFQGQVNQPQHFGDGTRLSIL.